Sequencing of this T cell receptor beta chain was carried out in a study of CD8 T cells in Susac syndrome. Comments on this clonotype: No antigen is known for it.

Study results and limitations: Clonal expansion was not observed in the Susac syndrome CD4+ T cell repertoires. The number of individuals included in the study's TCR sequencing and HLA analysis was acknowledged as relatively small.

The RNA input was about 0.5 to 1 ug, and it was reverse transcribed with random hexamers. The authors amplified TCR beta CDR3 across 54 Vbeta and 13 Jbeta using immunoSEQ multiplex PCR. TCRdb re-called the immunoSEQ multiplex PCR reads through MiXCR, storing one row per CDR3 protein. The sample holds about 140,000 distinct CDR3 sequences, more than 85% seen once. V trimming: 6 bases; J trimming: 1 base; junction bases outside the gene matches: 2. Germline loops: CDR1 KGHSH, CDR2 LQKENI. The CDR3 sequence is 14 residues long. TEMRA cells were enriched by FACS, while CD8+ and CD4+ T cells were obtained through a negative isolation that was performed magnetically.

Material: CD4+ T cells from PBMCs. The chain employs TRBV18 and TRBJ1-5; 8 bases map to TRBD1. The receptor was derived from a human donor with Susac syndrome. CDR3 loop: CASSGTGSNQPQHF. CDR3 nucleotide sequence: TGTGCCAGCTCCGGGACAGGAAGCAATCAGCCCCAGCATTTT.